This is a list of T cell receptor beta chains from one sample in a study of blood T cell repertoires in COVID-19. Clones were read by immunoSEQ multiplex PCR, and TCRdb kept only the in-frame ones, dropping some. This sample carries around 200,000 clones, approximately 84% of them seen once, and the ten largest clones take around 6.5%. Sequenced sample: peripheral blood. The receptors derive from a man older than 75 with acute or convalescent COVID-19. The CDR3 runs from the conserved cysteine through the conserved F or W. A D gene is named only where the DNA matches it firmly. Where a row states a size, it is once, few, many or the class of an expanded clone; other rows omit it.

v_call	j_call	d_call	clone_size	cdr3_aa	cdr3_nt
TRBV4-2	TRBJ1-2	-	once	CASSQESGTQYGYGYTF	TGTGCCAGCAGCCAAGAGTCGGGAACCCAATACGGCTATGGCTACACCTTC
TRBV28	TRBJ1-3	TRBD1	-	CASTPPTGVAGNTIYF	TGTGCCAGCACCCCCCCGACAGGGGTCGCTGGAAACACCATATATTTT
TRBV9	TRBJ2-7	TRBD2	few	CASSGGSSHEQYF	TGTGCCAGCAGCGGCGGGAGCTCCCACGAGCAGTACTTC
TRBV4-2	TRBJ2-3	-	-	CASSHAWRGTDTQYF	TGTGCCAGCAGCCATGCGTGGAGGGGTACAGATACGCAGTATTTT
TRBV9	TRBJ2-1	TRBD2	-	CASSPSGIPAAEQFF	TGTGCCAGCAGCCCAAGCGGGATACCCGCCGCTGAGCAGTTCTTC
TRBV6-5	TRBJ1-1	TRBD1	few	CASSTGQVRTEAFF	TGTGCCAGCAGTACCGGACAGGTGAGGACTGAAGCTTTCTTT
TRBV27	TRBJ1-5	-	-	CASSFYPGTPSNQPQHF	TGTGCCAGCAGCTTTTACCCTGGGACACCGAGCAATCAGCCCCAGCATTTT
TRBV21-1	TRBJ2-3	-	-	CASSPPSGDRLIDTQYF	TGTGCCAGCAGCCCCCCTAGCGGGGACAGGCTCATAGATACGCAGTATTTT
TRBV6-5	TRBJ1-2	TRBD1	-	CASSAGQGSYGYTF	TGTGCCAGCAGCGCGGGACAGGGGAGCTATGGCTACACCTTC
TRBV5-5	TRBJ2-4	TRBD1	-	CASSLGDRGLSDIQYF	TGTGCCAGCAGCTTAGGGGACAGGGGATTATCGGACATTCAGTACTTC
TRBV28	TRBJ2-7	TRBD1	-	CASSLVKQGAREQYF	TGTGCCAGCAGTTTGGTAAAACAGGGGGCGAGGGAGCAGTACTTC
TRBV7-9	TRBJ2-2	TRBD2	-	CASSIERERGRELFF	TGTGCCAGCAGCATCGAGCGGGAGCGGGGCCGGGAGCTGTTTTTT
TRBV11-2	TRBJ1-2	TRBD1	few	CASSRGTVEGYTF	TGTGCCAGCAGCCGAGGGACAGTGGAGGGCTACACCTTC
TRBV5-8	TRBJ2-3	TRBD2	-	CASSLAMGGSTDTQYF	TGTGCCAGCAGCTTGGCCATGGGGGGGAGCACAGATACGCAGTATTTT
TRBV2	TRBJ2-2	TRBD1	-	CASSETGLGTGELFF	TGTGCCAGCAGCGAGACAGGGCTTGGTACCGGGGAGCTGTTTTTT
TRBV6-1	TRBJ1-5	-	-	CASSEGLGSNQPQHF	TGTGCCAGCAGTGAGGGGCTTGGGAGCAATCAGCCCCAGCATTTT
TRBV1	TRBJ2-1	-	-	CTSSQEAPSSYNEQFF	TGCACCAGCAGCCAAGAAGCGCCTAGCTCCTACAATGAGCAGTTCTTC
TRBV7-8	TRBJ2-7	-	-	CASSLAVGVVYEQYF	TGTGCCAGCAGCTTAGCGGTCGGGGTAGTCTACGAGCAGTACTTC
TRBV11-3	TRBJ1-2	-	-	CASSLGQEDYGYTF	TGTGCCAGCAGCTTAGGACAGGAAGACTATGGCTACACCTTC
TRBV6-5	TRBJ2-5	-	-	CASSRQIQETQYF	TGTGCCAGCAGTCGACAGATTCAAGAGACCCAGTACTTC
TRBV27	TRBJ2-3	-	-	CASSGSGLPRVTDTQYF	TGTGCCAGCAGTGGATCGGGACTCCCGCGGGTCACAGATACGCAGTATTTT
TRBV9	TRBJ2-7	-	-	CASSATASEQYF	TGTGCCAGCAGCGCCACCGCTAGCGAGCAGTACTTC
TRBV27	TRBJ2-5	TRBD2	-	CASRRGLADQETQYF	TGTGCCAGCCGCCGGGGACTAGCGGATCAAGAGACCCAGTACTTC
TRBV5-4	TRBJ1-4	-	once	CASSRDFTNEKLFF	TGTGCCAGCAGCCGGGACTTTACTAATGAAAAACTGTTTTTT
TRBV10-2	TRBJ2-2	TRBD1	-	CASNIQGATGELFF	TGCGCCAGCAATATACAGGGGGCTACCGGGGAGCTGTTTTTT
TRBV19	TRBJ1-1	TRBD1	-	CASSPRTGTEAFF	TGTGCCAGTAGTCCCCGGACAGGGACTGAAGCTTTCTTT
TRBV7-2	TRBJ2-1	-	-	CASSLAAGSYNEQFF	TGTGCCAGCAGCTTAGCGGCAGGGTCCTACAATGAGCAGTTCTTC
TRBV19	TRBJ1-1	-	-	CASSRGELNTEAFF	TGTGCCTCTTCCCGGGGTGAACTGAACACTGAAGCTTTCTTT
TRBV5-4	TRBJ2-1	-	few	CASSLASGIQGGEQFF	TGTGCCAGCAGCTTGGCTTCCGGGATACAGGGAGGGGAGCAGTTCTTC
TRBV6-1	TRBJ2-1	-	-	CASSESRRVSSYNEQFF	TGTGCCAGCAGTGAATCAAGGCGGGTGAGCTCCTACAATGAGCAGTTCTTC
TRBV28	TRBJ1-2	-	-	CATQTGGYGYTF	TGTGCCACCCAGACAGGCGGCTATGGCTACACCTTC
TRBV5-5	TRBJ1-6	TRBD1	-	CASSSGQPNSPLHF	TGTGCCAGCAGCTCGGGACAGCCAAATTCACCCCTCCACTTT
TRBV5-5	TRBJ2-7	-	-	CASSPPLTYEQYF	TGTGCCAGCAGCCCCCCTTTAACCTACGAGCAGTACTTC
TRBV29-1	TRBJ2-5	TRBD2	-	CSVRLAVRLTQYF	TGCAGCGTTCGACTAGCGGTCCGGTTGACCCAGTACTTC
TRBV30	TRBJ1-2	TRBD1	-	CAWSPTGVRGYTF	TGTGCCTGGAGTCCGACAGGGGTGCGAGGCTACACCTTC
TRBV9	TRBJ2-1	-	once	CASSVVGGGDEQFF	TGTGCCAGCAGCGTAGTTGGGGGGGGCGATGAGCAGTTCTTC
TRBV6-5	TRBJ2-3	TRBD2	-	CATRWAGVSDTQYF	TGTGCCACCCGTTGGGCGGGAGTCTCAGATACGCAGTATTTT
TRBV30	TRBJ2-1	-	-	CAWSVRRGGYNEQFF	TGTGCCTGGAGTGTACGTAGGGGGGGGTACAATGAGCAGTTCTTC
TRBV2	TRBJ2-1	TRBD1	once	CASKDRTNEQFF	TGTGCCAGCAAGGACAGGACCAATGAGCAGTTCTTC
TRBV6-6	TRBJ1-1	-	-	CASSRREGVNTEAFF	TGTGCCAGCAGTCGGAGGGAGGGGGTGAACACTGAAGCTTTCTTT
TRBV15	TRBJ2-3	TRBD2	-	CATSRVGTRRTDTQYF	TGTGCCACCAGCAGAGTGGGGACTAGACGCACAGATACGCAGTATTTT
TRBV5-1	TRBJ1-2	-	-	CASQALGNANYGYTF	TGCGCCAGCCAAGCCCTAGGAAATGCTAACTATGGCTACACCTTC
TRBV7-8	TRBJ2-5	TRBD1	-	CASSLGGGTGGQETQYF	TGTGCCAGCAGCTTAGGCGGAGGGACAGGAGGCCAAGAGACCCAGTACTTC
TRBV2	TRBJ2-2	TRBD2	-	CASSEASAGTGELFF	TGTGCCAGCAGTGAAGCCTCAGCGGGGACCGGGGAGCTGTTTTTT
TRBV7-3	TRBJ2-1	-	-	CASSTWPGPQHEQFF	TGTGCCAGCAGTACATGGCCAGGCCCGCAGCATGAGCAGTTCTTC
TRBV5-4	TRBJ2-2	-	-	CASSLGGDTGELFF	TGTGCCAGCAGCTTGGGAGGAGACACCGGGGAGCTGTTTTTT
TRBV18	TRBJ1-4	TRBD1	-	CASSPGQDWVNEKLFF	TGTGCCAGCTCACCAGGACAGGACTGGGTGAATGAAAAACTGTTTTTT
TRBV7-2	TRBJ2-5	TRBD1	-	CASSPDRGRETQYF	TGTGCCAGCAGCCCCGACAGGGGGCGAGAGACCCAGTACTTC
TRBV28	TRBJ2-6	TRBD2	-	CASSEAGTSGSGANVLTF	TGTGCCAGCAGTGAGGCCGGGACTAGCGGCTCTGGGGCCAACGTCCTGACTTTC
TRBV18	TRBJ1-1	-	-	CASSLGRGTEAFF	TGTGCCAGCTCACTCGGACGGGGCACTGAAGCTTTCTTT
TRBV19	TRBJ2-5	-	-	CATTRGAGEWETQYF	TGTGCCACTACACGAGGGGCAGGGGAATGGGAGACCCAGTACTTC
TRBV27	TRBJ1-4	-	-	CASSRGRANEKLFF	TGTGCCAGCAGTCGGGGGAGGGCAAATGAAAAACTGTTTTTT
TRBV11-2	TRBJ2-1	TRBD2	-	CASSFGIAGINEQFF	TGTGCCAGCAGCTTCGGGATAGCGGGAATTAATGAGCAGTTCTTC
TRBV3-1/TRBV3-2	TRBJ1-2	-	once	CASSQDGRANYGYTF	TGTGCCAGCAGCCAAGACGGCAGGGCCAACTATGGCTACACCTTC
TRBV24-1	TRBJ2-1	TRBD2	-	CATSVKREGREQFF	TGTGCCACCAGTGTGAAGCGGGAGGGCCGGGAGCAGTTCTTC